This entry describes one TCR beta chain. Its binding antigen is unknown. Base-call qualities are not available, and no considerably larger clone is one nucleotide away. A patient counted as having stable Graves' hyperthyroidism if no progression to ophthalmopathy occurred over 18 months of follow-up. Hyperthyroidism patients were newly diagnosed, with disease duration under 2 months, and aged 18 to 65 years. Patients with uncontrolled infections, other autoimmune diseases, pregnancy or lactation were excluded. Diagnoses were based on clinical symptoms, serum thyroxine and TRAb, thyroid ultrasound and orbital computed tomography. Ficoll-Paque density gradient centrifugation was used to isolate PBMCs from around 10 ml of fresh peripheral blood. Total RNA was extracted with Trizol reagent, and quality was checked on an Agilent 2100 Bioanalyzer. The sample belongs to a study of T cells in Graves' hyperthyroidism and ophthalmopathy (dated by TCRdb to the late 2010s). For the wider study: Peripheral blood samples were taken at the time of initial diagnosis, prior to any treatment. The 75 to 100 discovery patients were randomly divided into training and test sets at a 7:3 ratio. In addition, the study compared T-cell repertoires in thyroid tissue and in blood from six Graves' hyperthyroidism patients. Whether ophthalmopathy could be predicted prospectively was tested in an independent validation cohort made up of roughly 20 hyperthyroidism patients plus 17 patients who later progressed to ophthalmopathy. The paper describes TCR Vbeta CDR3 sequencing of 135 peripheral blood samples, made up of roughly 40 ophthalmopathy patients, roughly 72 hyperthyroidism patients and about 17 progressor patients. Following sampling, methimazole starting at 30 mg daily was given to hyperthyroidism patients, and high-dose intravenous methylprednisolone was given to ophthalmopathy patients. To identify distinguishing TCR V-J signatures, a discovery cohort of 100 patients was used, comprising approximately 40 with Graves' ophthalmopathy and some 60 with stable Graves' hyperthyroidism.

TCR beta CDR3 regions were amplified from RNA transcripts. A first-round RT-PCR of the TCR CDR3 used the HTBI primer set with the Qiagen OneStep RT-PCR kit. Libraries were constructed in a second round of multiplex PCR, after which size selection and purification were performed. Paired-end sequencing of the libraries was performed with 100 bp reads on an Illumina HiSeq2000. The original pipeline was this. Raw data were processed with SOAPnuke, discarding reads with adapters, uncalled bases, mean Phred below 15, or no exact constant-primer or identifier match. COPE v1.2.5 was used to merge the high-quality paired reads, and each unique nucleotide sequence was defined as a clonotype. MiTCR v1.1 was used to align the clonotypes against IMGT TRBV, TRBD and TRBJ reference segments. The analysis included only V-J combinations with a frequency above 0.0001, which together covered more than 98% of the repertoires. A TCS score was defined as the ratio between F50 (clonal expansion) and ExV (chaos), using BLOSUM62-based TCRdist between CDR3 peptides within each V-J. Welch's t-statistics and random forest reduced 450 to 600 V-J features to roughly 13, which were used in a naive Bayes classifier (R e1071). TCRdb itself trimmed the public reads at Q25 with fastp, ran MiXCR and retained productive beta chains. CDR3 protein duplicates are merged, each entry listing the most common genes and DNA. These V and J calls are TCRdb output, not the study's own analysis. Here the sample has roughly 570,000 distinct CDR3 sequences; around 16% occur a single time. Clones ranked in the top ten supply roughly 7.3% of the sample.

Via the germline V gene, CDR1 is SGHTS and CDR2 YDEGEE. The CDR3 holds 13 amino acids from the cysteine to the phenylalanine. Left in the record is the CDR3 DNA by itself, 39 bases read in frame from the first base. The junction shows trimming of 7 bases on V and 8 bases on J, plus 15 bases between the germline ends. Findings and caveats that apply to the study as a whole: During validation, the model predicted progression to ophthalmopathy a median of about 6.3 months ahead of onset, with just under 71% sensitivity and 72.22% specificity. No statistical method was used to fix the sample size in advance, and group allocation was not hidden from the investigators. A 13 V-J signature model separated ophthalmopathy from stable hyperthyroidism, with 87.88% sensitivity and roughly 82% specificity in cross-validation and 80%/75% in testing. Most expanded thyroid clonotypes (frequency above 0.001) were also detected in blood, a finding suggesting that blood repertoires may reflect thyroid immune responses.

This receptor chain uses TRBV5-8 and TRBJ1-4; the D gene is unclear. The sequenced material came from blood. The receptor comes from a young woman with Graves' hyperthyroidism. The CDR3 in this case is CASRASVGEKLFF. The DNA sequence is TGTGCCAGCCGCGCATCGGTGGGGGAAAAACTGTTTTTT.